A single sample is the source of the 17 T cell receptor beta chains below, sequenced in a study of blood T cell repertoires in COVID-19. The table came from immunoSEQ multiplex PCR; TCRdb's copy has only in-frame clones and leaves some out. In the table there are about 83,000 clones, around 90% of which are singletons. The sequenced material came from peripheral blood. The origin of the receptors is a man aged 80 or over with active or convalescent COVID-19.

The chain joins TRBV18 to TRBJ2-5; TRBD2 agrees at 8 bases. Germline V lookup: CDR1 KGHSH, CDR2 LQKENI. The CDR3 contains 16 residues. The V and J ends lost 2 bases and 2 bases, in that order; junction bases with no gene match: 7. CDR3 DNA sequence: TGTGCCAGCTCACCAGCCGGGACTAGAATACAAGAGACCCAGTACTTC. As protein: CASSPAGTRIQETQYF.

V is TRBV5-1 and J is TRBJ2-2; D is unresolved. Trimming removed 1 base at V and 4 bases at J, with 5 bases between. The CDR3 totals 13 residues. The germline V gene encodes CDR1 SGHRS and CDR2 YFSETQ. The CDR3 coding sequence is TGCGCCAGCAGCTTGCTTCCCACCGGGGAGCTGTTTTTT. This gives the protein CASSLLPTGELFF.

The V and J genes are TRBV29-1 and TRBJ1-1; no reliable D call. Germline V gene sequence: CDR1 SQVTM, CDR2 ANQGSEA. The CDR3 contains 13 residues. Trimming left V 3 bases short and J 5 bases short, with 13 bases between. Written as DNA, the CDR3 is TGCAGCGTTGAGTTTGCAGCGGGGACTGAAGCTTTCTTT. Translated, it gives CSVEFAAGTEAFF.

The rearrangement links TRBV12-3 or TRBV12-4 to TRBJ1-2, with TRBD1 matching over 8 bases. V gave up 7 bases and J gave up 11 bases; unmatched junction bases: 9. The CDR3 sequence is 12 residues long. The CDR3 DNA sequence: TGTGCCAGCAACCTGGGGACAGGCGGTTACACCTTC. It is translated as CASNLGTGGYTF.

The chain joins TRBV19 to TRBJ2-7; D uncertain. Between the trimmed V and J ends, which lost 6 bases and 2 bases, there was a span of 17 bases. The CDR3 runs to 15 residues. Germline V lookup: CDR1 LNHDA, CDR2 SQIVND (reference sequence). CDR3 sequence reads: CASSARQPNPYEQYV. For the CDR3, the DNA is TGTGCCAGTAGCGCCAGGCAACCGAACCCCTACGAGCAGTACGTC.

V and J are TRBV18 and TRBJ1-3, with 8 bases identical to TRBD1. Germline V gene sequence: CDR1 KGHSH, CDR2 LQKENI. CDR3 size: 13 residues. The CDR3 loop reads CGDRPTSGNTIYF. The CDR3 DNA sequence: TGTGGGGACAGGCCGACCTCTGGAAACACCATATATTTT. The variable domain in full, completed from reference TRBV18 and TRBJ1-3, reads NAGVMQNPRHLVRRRGQEARLRCSPMKGHSHVYWYRQLPEEGLKFMVYLQKENIIDESGMPKERFSAEFPKEGPSILRIQQVVRGDSAAYFCGDRPTSGNTIYFGEGSWLTVV.

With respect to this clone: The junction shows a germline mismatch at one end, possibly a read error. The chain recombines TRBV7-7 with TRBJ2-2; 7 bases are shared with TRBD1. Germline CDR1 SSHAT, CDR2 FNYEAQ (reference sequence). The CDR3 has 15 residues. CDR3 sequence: CASSSTGTDTGELFF. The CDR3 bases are TGTGCTAGCAGCTCCACCGGGACAGATACCGGGGAGCTGTTTTTT.

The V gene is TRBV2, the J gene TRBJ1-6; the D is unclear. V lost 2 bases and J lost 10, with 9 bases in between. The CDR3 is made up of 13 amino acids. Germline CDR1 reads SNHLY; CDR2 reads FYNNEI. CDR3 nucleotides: TGTGCCAGCAGTGAATCCCGGGAATCACCCCTCCACTTT. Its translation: CASSESRESPLHF. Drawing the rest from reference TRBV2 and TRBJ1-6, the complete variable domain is EPEVTQTPSHQVTQMGQEVILRCVPISNHLYFYWYRQILGQKVEFLVSFYNNEISEKSEIFDDQFSVERPDGSNFTLKIRSTKLEDSAMYFCASSESRESPLHFGNGTRLTVT.

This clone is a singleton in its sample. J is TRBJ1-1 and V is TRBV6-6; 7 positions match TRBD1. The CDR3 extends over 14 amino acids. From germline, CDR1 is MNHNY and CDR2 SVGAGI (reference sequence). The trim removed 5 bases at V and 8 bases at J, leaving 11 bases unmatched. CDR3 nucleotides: TGTGCCAGCAGTCCCCTCCTGGGACAGAAAGAAGCTTTCTTT. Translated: CASSPLLGQKEAFF.

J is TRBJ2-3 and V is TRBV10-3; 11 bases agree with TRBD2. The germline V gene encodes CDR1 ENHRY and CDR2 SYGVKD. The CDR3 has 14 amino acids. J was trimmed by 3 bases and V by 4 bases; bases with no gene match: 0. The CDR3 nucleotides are TGTGCCATCAGTGGGACTAGCGGGACAGATACGCAGTATTTT. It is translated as CAISGTSGTDTQYF.

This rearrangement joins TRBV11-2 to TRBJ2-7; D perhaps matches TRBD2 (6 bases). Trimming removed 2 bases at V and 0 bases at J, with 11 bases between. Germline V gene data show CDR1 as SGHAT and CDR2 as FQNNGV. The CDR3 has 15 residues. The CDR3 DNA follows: TGTGCCAGCAGCTTAACGGCGGGGAGCTCCTACGAGCAGTACGTC. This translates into CASSLTAGSSYEQYV.

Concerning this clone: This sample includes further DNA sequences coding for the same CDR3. The CDR3 region is CASSLTRGDTQYF. CDR3 sequence (DNA): TGTGCCAGCAGCTTAACGAGGGGGGATACGCAGTATTTT. The chain is built from TRBV7-3 and TRBJ2-3, with a weak D call TRBD1 (6 bases). V lost 0 bases to trimming and J lost 6 bases, with 7 bases between them. This CDR3 spans 13 amino acids. In germline, CDR1 is SGHTA, CDR2 FQGTGA.

This CDR3 reads CASSEVAGQPQHF. The CDR3, as DNA: TGCGCCAGCAGTGAGGTTGCCGGTCAGCCCCAGCATTTT. The gene calls are TRBV10-1 and TRBJ1-5; D is uncertain. Trimming took 2 bases from V and 6 from J, leaving 8 bases between them. This CDR3 contains 13 residues. In germline, CDR1 is WNHNN, CDR2 SYGVQD (reference sequence).

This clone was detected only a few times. This chain's CDR3 is CSIYTGELFF. Written as DNA, the CDR3 is TGCAGCATATATACCGGGGAGCTGTTTTTT. This chain links TRBV29-1 with TRBJ2-2; D unresolved. V dropped 8 bases and J dropped 5 bases, with 6 bases sitting between them. The germline gives CDR1 SQVTM, CDR2 ANQGSEA. The CDR3 is made up of 10 amino acids.

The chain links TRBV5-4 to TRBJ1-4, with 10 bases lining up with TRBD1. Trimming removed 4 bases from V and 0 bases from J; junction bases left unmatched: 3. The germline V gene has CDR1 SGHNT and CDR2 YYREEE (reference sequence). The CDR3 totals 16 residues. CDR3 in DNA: TGTGCCAGCAGCGGGACAGGGGATGCAACTAATGAAAAACTGTTTTTT. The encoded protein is CASSGTGDATNEKLFF.

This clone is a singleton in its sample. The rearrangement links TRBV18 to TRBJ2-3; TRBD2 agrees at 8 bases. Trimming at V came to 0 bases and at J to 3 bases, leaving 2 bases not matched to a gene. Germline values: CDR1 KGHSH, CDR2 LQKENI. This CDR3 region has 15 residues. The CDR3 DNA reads TGTGCCAGCTCACCACCGCAGCGGGGGACAGATACGCAGTATTTT. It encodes CASSPPQRGTDTQYF.

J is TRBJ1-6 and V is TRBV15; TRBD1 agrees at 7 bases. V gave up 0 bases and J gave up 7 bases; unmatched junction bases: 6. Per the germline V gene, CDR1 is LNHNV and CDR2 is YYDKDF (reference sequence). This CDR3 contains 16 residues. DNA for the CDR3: TGTGCCACCAGCAGAGATGGGGACAGTCGCAATTCACCCCTCCACTTT. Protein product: CATSRDGDSRNSPLHF.